One and the same sample provided the 24 T cell receptor beta chains below, sequenced in a study of T cell responses to AZD1222 COVID-19 vaccine. Using immunoSEQ multiplex PCR, the repertoire was profiled, and TCRdb retains in-frame clones only, with some absent. Here the sample spans fewer than 150,000 clones, 75% to 90% being singletons. The source material was peripheral blood, sampled 28 days after the second AZD1222 dose. The origin of the receptors is an adult who received the AZD1222 COVID-19 vaccine.

CDR3 nucleotides: TGTGCCAGCAGCTTAGGTGTGGGGGCGCGGGGAGCTTTCTTT. Amino acids: CASSLGVGARGAFF. V usage is TRBV7-9 and J usage is TRBJ1-1; D perhaps matches TRBD1 (6 bases). CDR3 length equals 14 residues. Germline V gives CDR1 SEHNR, CDR2 FQNEAQ (reference sequence). The ends were cut back, 1 base at V and 10 bases at J, with 16 bases in the middle.

The chain is built from TRBV29-1 and TRBJ1-2; D unresolved. CDR1 and CDR2 from the germline V gene are SQVTM and ANQGSEA. The V end was cut by 5 bases, the J end by 6 bases, with 16 bases between. This CDR3 is built from 13 residues. CDR3 sequence: CSVSIPTRHGYTF. CDR3 DNA sequence: TGCAGCGTTAGCATTCCCACGAGGCATGGCTACACCTTC.

This chain uses TRBV30 with TRBJ2-5, with TRBD2 as a possible D gene (5 bases). Germline values: CDR1 GTSNPN, CDR2 SVGIG (reference sequence). V lost 0 bases and J 8 bases, leaving 7 bases between the germline ends. This CDR3 is built from 11 residues. CDR3 bases: TGTGCCTGGAGTGTACGGGGTACCCAGTACTTC. The encoded protein is CAWSVRGTQYF.

This clone was picked up one time. The rearrangement joins TRBV11-2 to TRBJ2-2; a possible D gene is TRBD2 (6 bases). The V gene lost 5 bases and the J gene lost 5 bases, with 6 bases spanning the gap. Germline V gene sequence: CDR1 SGHAT, CDR2 FQNNGV. CDR3 length: 12 residues. This CDR3 is CASSRGTGELFF. CDR3 DNA: TGTGCCAGCAGCCGGGGGACCGGGGAGCTGTTTTTT.

The chain uses TRBV5-1 and TRBJ1-2; no clear D gene. The CDR3 consists of 13 residues. V dropped 1 base and J dropped 5 bases, with 9 bases sitting between them. CDR1 and CDR2 from the germline V gene are SGHRS and YFSETQ. The CDR3 nucleotides are TGCGCCAGCAGCTTGAGCACCCTTTATGGCTACACCTTC. The encoded protein is CASSLSTLYGYTF.

The rearrangement uses TRBV5-6 and TRBJ2-7; 10 bases are shared with TRBD1. The CDR3 spans 13 residues. The V gene's germline CDR1 is SGHDT and CDR2 YYEEEE. Losses at the gene ends were 3 bases for V and 10 bases for J; bases not matched to a gene: 7. Written as DNA, the CDR3 is TGTGCCAGCAGCTGGGGGGACAGGGGACTACAGTACTTC. It translates to CASSWGDRGLQYF.

The chain links TRBV5-8 to TRBJ2-5; TRBD2 aligns across 11 bases. In germline, CDR1 is SGHTS, CDR2 YDEGEE. This CDR3 region has 17 residues. V lost 0 bases and J lost 3; bases outside the gene matches: 7. CDR3 sequence reads: CASSLAFGLAGKETQYF. CDR3 DNA sequence: TGTGCCAGCAGCTTGGCATTTGGACTAGCGGGCAAAGAGACCCAGTACTTC.

This sequence joins TRBV12-3 or TRBV12-4 and TRBJ2-7, with D unclear. The CDR3 spans 11 residues. V was trimmed by 8 bases and J by 6 bases, leaving 11 bases between them. CDR3 nucleotide sequence: TGTGCCAGCGGTGGCTTAGCCGAGCAGTACTTC. Amino acid sequence: CASGGLAEQYF.

The V gene is TRBV2, the J gene TRBJ2-2; the match to TRBD2 covers 12 bases. J was trimmed by 0 bases and V by 7 bases; bases with no gene match: 12. Germline CDR1 is SNHLY and CDR2 is FYNNEI. This CDR3 spans 19 amino acids. The CDR3 region is CASMGPGTSGPSNTGELFF. CDR3 nucleotide sequence: TGTGCCAGCATGGGCCCCGGGACTAGCGGGCCCTCGAACACCGGGGAGCTGTTTTTT.

V is TRBV7-9 and J is TRBJ1-5; 8 nucleotides agree with TRBD1. Germline assignment: CDR1 SEHNR and CDR2 FQNEAQ (reference sequence). This CDR3 comprises 15 residues. V shed 6 bases and J 4 bases; nucleotides not matched to a gene: 8. CDR3 sequence (DNA): TGTGCCAGCAGTCGTACAGGGGGAGGGAATCAGCCCCAGCATTTT. This translates into CASSRTGGGNQPQHF. Full variable domain (remainder filled in from reference TRBV7-9 and TRBJ1-5): DTGVSQNPRHKITKRGQNVTFRCDPISEHNRLYWYRQTLGQGPEFLTYFQNEAQLEKSRLLSDRFSAERPKGSFSTLEIQRTEQGDSAMYLCASSRTGGGNQPQHFGDGTRLSIL.

The V and J genes are TRBV7-3 and TRBJ2-1, with 7 nucleotides matching TRBD1. CDR3 size: 16 residues. The germline V gene encodes CDR1 SGHTA and CDR2 FQGTGA. Trimming at V came to 0 bases and at J to 7 bases, leaving 9 bases not matched to a gene. The CDR3 loop is CASSLTVQGVRNEQFF. CDR3 nucleotide sequence: TGTGCCAGCAGCTTAACGGTTCAGGGGGTGAGAAATGAGCAGTTCTTC.

This clone was detected only a few times. The CDR3 loop reads CASSKSAGTPKSQGWYF. The CDR3 DNA reads TGCGCCAGCAGCAAAAGCGCCGGGACACCCAAGAGTCAGGGCTGGTATTTT. The chain carries TRBV5-1 and TRBJ2-3; D possibly corresponds to TRBD1 (6 bases). V was pared by 4 bases and J by 14 bases, with 32 bases between. CDR3 length: 17 residues. In germline, CDR1 is SGHRS, CDR2 YFSETQ.

This chain links TRBV5-1 with TRBJ2-7, with D hard to call. Trimming took 4 bases from V and 2 from J, leaving 7 bases between them. Germline V gene lookup returns CDR1 SGHRS and CDR2 YFSETQ. The CDR3 has 12 residues. The CDR3 DNA reads as TGCGCCAGCAGCATAGGGACCTACGAGCAGTACTTC. Amino acid sequence: CASSIGTYEQYF. The full variable domain, its missing parts supplied by reference TRBV5-1 and TRBJ2-7, is KAGVTQTPRYLIKTRGQQVTLSCSPISGHRSVSWYQQTPGQGLQFLFEYFSETQRNKGNFPGRFSGRQFSNSRSEMNVSTLELGDSALYLCASSIGTYEQYFGPGTRLTVT.

The V and J genes are TRBV28 and TRBJ2-3; 10 nucleotides align to TRBD2. CDR1 is MDHEN and CDR2 is SYDVKM in the germline V gene. Trimming at V came to 5 bases and at J to 3 bases, leaving 5 bases not matched to a gene. This CDR3 has 15 residues. CDR3 nucleotide sequence: TGTGCCAGCAGTACTCCTAGCGGGAGAACAGATACGCAGTATTTT. This encodes CASSTPSGRTDTQYF.

This clone has only one observation. The rearrangement uses TRBV28 and TRBJ1-5; the D gene is possibly TRBD1 (6 bases). V shed 8 bases and J shed 4 bases, with 18 bases lying between them. The germline V gene has CDR1 MDHEN and CDR2 SYDVKM. CDR3 length equals 15 residues. CDR3 amino acids: CASETGLFGNQPQHF. CDR3 sequence (DNA): TGTGCCAGCGAAACAGGGTTGTTTGGGAATCAGCCCCAGCATTTT.

The chain recombines TRBV5-1 with TRBJ2-3; D remains ambiguous. Germline V gene data show CDR1 as SGHRS and CDR2 as YFSETQ. The CDR3 extends over 12 amino acids. V was trimmed by 6 bases and J by 0 bases, leaving 5 bases between them. The CDR3 DNA reads as TGCGCCAGCACGGAAAGCACAGATACGCAGTATTTT. Its translation: CASTESTDTQYF. The whole variable domain, remainder taken from reference TRBV5-1 and TRBJ2-3, is KAGVTQTPRYLIKTRGQQVTLSCSPISGHRSVSWYQQTPGQGLQFLFEYFSETQRNKGNFPGRFSGRQFSNSRSEMNVSTLELGDSALYLCASTESTDTQYFGPGTRLTVL.

The CDR3 protein is CASSSPGGFLTNVLTF. DNA of the CDR3: TGTGCCTCGAGTAGTCCCGGGGGGTTTTTGACCAACGTCCTGACTTTC. The J gene is TRBJ2-6, the V gene TRBV19, with 7 bases aligning to TRBD2. Germline lookup yields CDR1 LNHDA and CDR2 SQIVND (reference sequence). CDR3 length: 16 residues. Trimming took 11 bases from V and 8 from J; bases not matched to a gene: 18.

The chain employs TRBV7-9 and TRBJ1-6; no firm D call. The germline gives CDR1 SEHNR, CDR2 FQNEAQ (reference sequence). The CDR3 length is 16 residues. The V and J ends lost 0 bases and 6 bases respectively, with 12 bases between them. The CDR3 DNA reads TGTGCCAGCAGCTTAGCGTTTAAGGGAGCTAATTCACCCCTCCACTTT. Its translation: CASSLAFKGANSPLHF.

V usage is TRBV5-1 and J usage is TRBJ2-4; D remains unclear. From germline, CDR1 is SGHRS and CDR2 YFSETQ. The V gene lost 7 bases and the J gene lost 4 bases, with 15 bases spanning the gap. This CDR3 spans 14 amino acids. Here the CDR3 reads CASGSGPQKNIQYF. CDR3 bases: TGCGCCAGCGGCTCCGGGCCCCAGAAAAACATTCAGTACTTC. Looking up the rest from reference TRBV5-1 and TRBJ2-4 gives the full variable domain: KAGVTQTPRYLIKTRGQQVTLSCSPISGHRSVSWYQQTPGQGLQFLFEYFSETQRNKGNFPGRFSGRQFSNSRSEMNVSTLELGDSALYLCASGSGPQKNIQYFGAGTRLSVL.

The chain recombines TRBV7-2 with TRBJ2-5; 13 bases line up with TRBD2. The CDR3 runs to 14 residues. Germline V lookup: CDR1 SGHTA, CDR2 FQGNSA. Trimming at V came to 4 bases and at J to 5 bases, leaving 1 base not matched to a gene. In DNA form, the CDR3 reads TGTGCCAGCAGCTCGGGACTAGCGGGGGAGACCCAGTACTTC. Its protein is CASSSGLAGETQYF.

This clone was found once. J is TRBJ2-1 and V is TRBV30, with unresolved D. CDR1 is GTSNPN and CDR2 is SVGIG in the germline V gene (reference sequence). Trimming took off 0 bases at V and 11 bases at J, with 8 bases between the two ends. This CDR3 contains 11 residues. The CDR3 DNA is TGTGCCTGGAGTGTACTGGAAAAGCAGTTCTTC. Amino acids: CAWSVLEKQFF.

The V call is TRBV7-2, the J call TRBJ2-7; D is uncertain. V was clipped by 2 bases and J by 3 bases, with 8 bases between them. This CDR3 is built from 13 residues. From germline, CDR1 is SGHTA and CDR2 FQGNSA. The CDR3 DNA reads TGTGCCAGCAGCTTACGGTTAGTCTACGAGCAGTACTTC. Translating it yields CASSLRLVYEQYF.

This chain uses TRBV5-6 with TRBJ1-2, with D possibly matching TRBD1 (6 bases). The V gene's germline CDR1 is SGHDT and CDR2 YYEEEE. The CDR3 runs to 13 residues. V was pared by 1 base and J by 2 bases, with 6 bases between. CDR3 region: CASSLQGNYGYTF. The CDR3 region has the DNA TGTGCCAGCAGCTTGCAGGGGAACTATGGCTACACCTTC.

The V gene is TRBV28, the J gene TRBJ2-3; D is undetermined. V was clipped by 5 bases and J by 2 bases, with 11 bases between them. The germline V gene encodes CDR1 MDHEN and CDR2 SYDVKM. CDR3 length equals 14 residues. The CDR3 sequence is CASSMQRATDTQYF. CDR3 in DNA: TGTGCCAGCAGTATGCAGAGAGCCACAGATACGCAGTATTTT.